This is a list of T cell receptor beta chains from one sample in a study of shared clonotypes between healthy human individuals. Libraries were prepared by immunoSEQ multiplex PCR; TCRdb keeps only in-frame clonotypes and omits some of them. The repertoire holds 2,500,000 or so clones, with around 92% as singletons. What was sequenced was naive CD4+ T cells from PBMCs. All receptors derive from a man between 18 and 29 years old in good health. Some clones in this sample may be carry-over from other donors' samples. Each CDR3 is given with its conserved first and last residue. The order of the fields is D gene, CDR3 length, J gene, V gene, clone size, CDR3 protein, CDR3 DNA. The D gene is left open where the match is weak. Size values are once, few and many counts, or a class for expanded clones, and some rows have none.

>.|15|TRBJ2-6|TRBV2|.
CASSEGTPGANVLTF
TGTGCCAGCAGTGAGGGGACGCCCGGGGCCAACGTCCTGACTTTC
>.|15|TRBJ2-5|TRBV19|.
CASSIGEHHQETQYF
TGTGCCAGTAGTATAGGCGAGCACCACCAAGAGACCCAGTACTTC
>.|12|TRBJ2-1|TRBV28|.
CASSFLTLEQFF
TGTGCCAGCAGTTTTCTGACCTTGGAGCAGTTCTTC
>.|15|TRBJ2-7|TRBV7-2|.
CASSDVGRLSYEQYF
TGTGCCAGCAGCGACGTAGGACGGTTGTCCTACGAGCAGTACTTC
>TRBD2|15|TRBJ2-7|TRBV28|.
CASSLVGRGSYEQYF
TGTGCCAGCAGTTTAGTTGGGAGGGGCTCCTACGAGCAGTACTTC
>.|13|TRBJ2-7|TRBV4-1|.
CASSQGLGYEQYF
TGCGCCAGCAGCCAAGGACTTGGCTACGAGCAGTACTTC
>.|14|TRBJ2-3|TRBV6-4|.
CASSVGVDADTQYF
TGTGCCAGCAGCGTAGGGGTCGACGCAGATACGCAGTATTTT
>TRBD1|14|TRBJ2-5|TRBV7-9|.
CASSLTGGRQTQYF
TGTGCCAGCAGCTTAACAGGGGGGCGGCAGACCCAGTACTTC
>TRBD2|16|TRBJ2-3|TRBV4-3|.
CASSQIAGEATDTQYF
TGCGCCAGCAGCCAAATAGCGGGGGAAGCCACAGATACGCAGTATTTT
>.|14|TRBJ2-5|TRBV7-9|once
CASSLGVGQETQYF
TGTGCCAGCAGCTTAGGTGTAGGGCAAGAGACCCAGTACTTC
>.|15|TRBJ1-1|TRBV15|.
CATSRVTVSNTEAFF
TGTGCCACCAGCAGAGTCACTGTCTCGAACACTGAAGCTTTCTTT
>TRBD1|16|TRBJ1-5|TRBV28|.
CASSFPTGFRNQPQHF
TGTGCCAGCAGTTTTCCGACAGGGTTTCGCAATCAGCCCCAGCATTTT
>.|15|TRBJ2-1|TRBV27|.
CASSLLAIRIDEQFF
TGTGCCAGCAGTTTACTAGCGATCAGGATCGATGAGCAGTTCTTC
>.|14|TRBJ2-4|TRBV5-8|few
CASPSGLAKNIQYF
TGTGCCAGCCCCAGTGGGCTAGCCAAAAACATTCAGTACTTC
>.|13|TRBJ1-2|TRBV5-6|once
CASSLRGTYGYTF
TGTGCCAGCAGCTTGCGGGGGACGTATGGCTACACCTTC
>TRBD1|15|TRBJ2-7|TRBV6-4|.
CASSEQGGSSYEQYF
TGTGCCAGCAGTGAACAGGGGGGAAGCTCCTACGAGCAGTACTTC
>TRBD2|18|TRBJ2-1|TRBV14|.
CASSQTRKGLAGGNEQFF
TGTGCCAGCAGCCAGACACGCAAGGGACTAGCGGGAGGTAATGAGCAGTTCTTC
>TRBD2|15|TRBJ2-3|TRBV5-1|.
CASKASGTSTDTQYF
TGCGCCAGCAAAGCTAGCGGGACCAGCACAGATACGCAGTATTTT
>.|15|TRBJ1-1|TRBV7-3|.
CASSLNNRGGTEAFF
TGTGCCAGCAGCTTAAATAACCGGGGAGGGACTGAAGCTTTCTTT
>.|15|TRBJ2-1|TRBV5-1|.
CASSLASISYNEQFF
TGCGCCAGCAGCTTGGCGTCAATATCCTACAATGAGCAGTTCTTC
>.|16|TRBJ1-2|TRBV6-5|.
CASSFLPGPTNYGYTF
TGTGCCAGCAGTTTCCTACCGGGACCGACTAACTATGGCTACACCTTC
>.|14|TRBJ2-1|TRBV28|once
CASTGAGSYNEQFF
TGTGCCAGCACCGGCGCAGGCTCCTACAATGAGCAGTTCTTC
>TRBD1|12|TRBJ2-7|TRBV29-1|.
CSAGGQGKVQYF
TGCAGCGCCGGCGGACAGGGAAAGGTGCAGTACTTC
>TRBD1|14|TRBJ1-2|TRBV2|.
CASSTGQGNYGYTF
TGTGCCAGCAGCACGGGACAGGGGAACTATGGCTACACCTTC
>.|15|TRBJ2-3|TRBV7-9|once
CASSVQRPSTDTQYF
TGTGCCAGCAGCGTCCAGCGGCCCAGCACAGATACGCAGTATTTT
>.|15|TRBJ2-7|TRBV28|once
CASSPSGQGHYEQYF
TGTGCCAGCTCCCCCTCCGGCCAGGGACACTACGAGCAGTACTTC
>.|11|TRBJ2-5|TRBV19|.
CASSLRETQYF
TGTGCCAGTAGTCTCCGGGAGACCCAGTACTTC
>TRBD2|17|TRBJ2-2|TRBV11-3|.
CASSYTSGTLNTGELFF
TGTGCCAGCAGTTATACTAGCGGGACCCTCAACACCGGGGAGCTGTTTTTT
>.|11|TRBJ2-3|TRBV6-1|.
CASTRADTQYF
TGTGCCAGCACCCGGGCGGATACGCAGTATTTT
>TRBD2|14|TRBJ2-3|TRBV6-1|.
CASWLSGRQDTQYF
TGTGCCAGCTGGTTGAGCGGGAGACAAGATACGCAGTATTTT
>.|12|TRBJ2-5|TRBV6-5|.
CASSSLAETQYF
TGTGCCAGCAGTTCCCTCGCGGAGACCCAGTACTTC
>TRBD1|14|TRBJ2-7|TRBV28|once
CASRKTGNTYEQYF
TGTGCCAGCAGAAAGACAGGGAATACCTACGAGCAGTACTTC
>.|13|TRBJ1-1|TRBV19|.
CASPTGVWTEAFF
TGTGCCAGTCCAACGGGGGTATGGACTGAAGCTTTCTTT
>TRBD1|12|TRBJ1-5|TRBV28|.
CASRTGEGPQHF
TGTGCCAGCAGAACAGGGGAAGGTCCCCAGCATTTT
>TRBD1|13|TRBJ1-3|TRBV5-1|once
CASGDSSGNTIYF
TGCGCCAGCGGGGACAGCTCTGGAAACACCATATATTTT
>TRBD1|15|TRBJ1-4|TRBV4-2|.
CASSPSQGSNEKLFF
TGTGCCAGCAGCCCGTCACAGGGGTCTAATGAAAAACTGTTTTTT
>TRBD1|18|TRBJ2-6|TRBV7-9|.
CASSKQGPTASGANVLTF
TGTGCCAGCAGCAAACAGGGGCCCACCGCTTCTGGGGCCAACGTCCTGACTTTC
>.|15|TRBJ2-3|TRBV5-1|once
CASSSIGGATDTQYF
TGCGCCAGCAGTTCGATAGGAGGGGCCACAGATACGCAGTATTTT
>.|14|TRBJ2-1|TRBV6-5|.
CASSLEKWGYEQFF
TGTGCCAGCAGTTTGGAGAAATGGGGGTATGAGCAGTTCTTC
>.|11|TRBJ2-7|TRBV7-9|.
CASSKAYEQYF
TGTGCCAGCAGCAAAGCGTACGAGCAGTACTTC
>TRBD1|14|TRBJ2-5|TRBV7-2|.
CASSARQGGETQYF
TGTGCCAGCAGCGCCAGACAGGGTGGCGAGACCCAGTACTTC
>.|14|TRBJ2-1|TRBV9|.
CASSVRPAPDEQFF
TGTGCCAGCAGCGTTAGGCCGGCGCCAGATGAGCAGTTCTTC
>TRBD2|16|TRBJ2-1|TRBV7-3|.
CASSLFPAGDSDEQFF
TGTGCCAGCAGCTTATTTCCTGCGGGAGACAGCGATGAGCAGTTCTTC
>.|13|TRBJ2-3|TRBV9|.
CASSVRGTDTQYF
TGTGCCAGCAGTGTAAGGGGGACAGATACGCAGTATTTT
>TRBD2|18|TRBJ2-1|TRBV7-8|.
CASSQRLAGELAYNEQFF
TGTGCCAGCAGCCAAAGACTAGCGGGAGAGCTTGCCTACAATGAGCAGTTCTTC
>TRBD2|14|TRBJ2-3|TRBV19|.
CASSISGSTDTQYF
TGTGCCAGTAGTATTAGCGGGAGCACAGATACGCAGTATTTT
>.|12|TRBJ2-7|TRBV28|.
CASSWTPTRQYF
TGTGCCAGCAGTTGGACGCCTACGAGGCAGTACTTC
>.|12|TRBJ1-1|TRBV29-1|.
CSVQGQNTEAFF
TGCAGCGTTCAAGGACAGAACACTGAAGCTTTCTTT
>.|12|TRBJ1-2|TRBV5-1|.
CASSSTAVGYTF
TGCGCCAGCAGCTCAACCGCGGTGGGCTACACCTTC
>TRBD2|16|TRBJ2-1|TRBV5-1|.
CASSLDASGSYNEQFF
TGCGCCAGCAGCTTGGATGCTAGCGGATCCTACAATGAGCAGTTCTTC
>TRBD2|17|TRBJ2-5|TRBV19|.
CASSRGLAREDGETQYF
TGTGCCAGTAGTAGAGGGTTAGCGCGGGAGGATGGAGAGACCCAGTACTTC
>.|12|TRBJ2-2|TRBV7-3|.
CASSILGGELFF
TGTGCCAGCAGCATTCTGGGAGGGGAGCTGTTTTTT